In its sample, the clone carrying this T cell receptor (beta chain) was seen a few times. The data originate from a study of blood T cell repertoires in COVID-19. For the study at large: Researchers got acute and convalescent COVID-19 samples from the United States, Italy and Spain. T cells, B-cell-depleted T cells, or PBMCs supplied cDNA or gDNA.

Study processing details: From reference gene primer amplification, estimates of nucleated cell counts were derived. TCRdb keeps only in-frame clones here, not all; method: immunoSEQ multiplex PCR. The V and J calls and clone size are taken from that table; D and trimming were inferred from the DNA. In the table there are over 70,000 clones, 75% to 90% of which are singletons. V gave up 2 bases and J gave up 4 bases, with 14 bases separating them. CDR3 length equals 15 residues. Germline V gene data show CDR1 as MNHEY and CDR2 as SMNVEV (reference sequence). This sequence was found in a man older than 75 with acute or convalescent COVID-19. V gene TRBV27 combines with J gene TRBJ1-2; perhaps TRBD1 as D (5 bases). The sequencing sample was made of peripheral blood. CDR3 sequence reads: CASSLGASKVYGYTF. CDR3 bases: TGTGCCAGCAGTTTAGGGGCCTCCAAGGTCTATGGCTACACCTTC.